This T cell receptor beta chain was observed in a study of blood T cells in healthy people across ages. Study outcomes and limitations: Compared with aged donors, long-lived donors showed fewer expanded clones, suggesting selection. Per million T cells, the diversity of TCR beta decreased roughly linearly as age advanced.

The germline V gene has CDR1 SNHLY and CDR2 FYNNEI. Trimming stripped 8 bases from V and 10 bases from J, with 17 bases between. The CDR3 has 12 residues. Using a J-beta primer mix together with a sample-barcoded 5' primer, a second PCR was run for about 6 to 12 cycles. Through a template-switch adaptor with 12 random nucleotides, each cDNA molecule received a tag. Via MiXCR, TCRdb re-called the 5' RACE reads, giving one row per CDR3 protein. The table lists 1.5 million or so distinct CDR3 sequences, about 40% of them singletons. For this clonotype: What it binds is unknown.

The material sequenced was blood. The clonotype was recovered from a woman between 18 and 29 years old in good health. The rearrangement joins TRBV2 to TRBJ1-2, with D perhaps matching TRBD1 (6 bases). CDR3 in amino acids: CASQIQGGDYTF. The CDR3, as DNA: TGTGCCAGCCAGATACAGGGAGGTGACTACACCTTC.